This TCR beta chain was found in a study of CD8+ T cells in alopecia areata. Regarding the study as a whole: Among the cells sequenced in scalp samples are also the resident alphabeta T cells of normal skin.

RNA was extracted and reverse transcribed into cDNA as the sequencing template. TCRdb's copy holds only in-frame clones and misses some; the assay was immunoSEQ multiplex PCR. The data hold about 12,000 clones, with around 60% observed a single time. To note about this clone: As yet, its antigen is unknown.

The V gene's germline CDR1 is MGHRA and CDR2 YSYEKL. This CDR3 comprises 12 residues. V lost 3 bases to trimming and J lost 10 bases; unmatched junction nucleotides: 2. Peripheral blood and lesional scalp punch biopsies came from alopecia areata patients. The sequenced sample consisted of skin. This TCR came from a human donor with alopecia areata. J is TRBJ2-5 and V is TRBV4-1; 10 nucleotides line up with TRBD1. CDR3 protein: CASSQDRGDQYF. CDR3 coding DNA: TGCGCCAGCAGCCAGGACAGGGGGGACCAGTACTTC.